One sample yielded the 25 T cell receptor beta chains listed below, sequenced in a study of regulatory T cells in long-lasting Graves disease. Arm-PCR with iRepertoire HTBI primers amplified the CDR3 regions for these TCR beta libraries. Using its own MiXCR run on the multiplex PCR reads, TCRdb lists one record per CDR3 protein. Of hundreds of thousands of distinct CDR3 sequences detected, roughly 12% appear once; the ten largest clones hold roughly 9.7%. As to time point: newly diagnosed GD, antithyroid drugs for less than 3 months. The TCR library was prepared using RNA isolated from PBMCs. This same sample was also part of a study on T cells in Graves' hyperthyroidism and ophthalmopathy.

The specimen comprised peripheral blood mononuclear cells (PBMCs), sampled at new diagnosis, from a patient treated with antithyroid drugs. Source of these receptors: a man aged 30 to 45 with Graves disease.

Ten or more counts support this clonotype. The CDR3 sequence: CASSTDGTRTDTQYF. CDR3 nucleotide sequence: TGTGCCAGCAGTACAGACGGGACCCGCACAGATACGCAGTATTTT. V usage is TRBV7-2 and J usage is TRBJ2-3, with D tentatively TRBD1 or TRBD2 (5 bases each). There are 15 residues in the CDR3. V dropped 6 bases and J dropped 1 base, with 14 bases sitting between them. Germline-derived CDR1 and CDR2 are SGHTA and FQGNSA. Full variable domain (missing parts from reference TRBV7-2 and TRBJ2-3): GAGVSQSPSNKVTEKGKDVELRCDPISGHTALYWYRQSLGQGLEFLIYFQGNSAPDKSGLPSDRFSAERTGGSVSTLTIQRTQQEDSAVYLCASSTDGTRTDTQYFGPGTRLTVL.

The genes are TRBV6-1 and TRBJ2-2, with D possibly matching TRBD2 (5 bases). V gave up 4 bases and J gave up 6 bases, with 18 bases separating them. The germline V gene has CDR1 MNHNS and CDR2 SASEGT. This CDR3 comprises 16 residues. The CDR3 region has the DNA TGTGCCAGCAGTGCCCAGTGGGCAGCGGATTCCGGGGAGCTGTTTTTT. Protein: CASSAQWAADSGELFF.

This clonotype appeared many times. The chain carries TRBV7-9 and TRBJ2-5; D perhaps matches TRBD2 (5 bases). This CDR3 is built from 14 residues. The germline V and J ends were trimmed by 5 bases and 4 bases, with 14 bases remaining between them. Germline assignment: CDR1 SEHNR and CDR2 FQNEAQ (reference sequence). The CDR3 region has the DNA TGTGCCAGCAGCCGTGGTCTCGAGGGAGAGACCCAGTACTTC. Protein sequence: CASSRGLEGETQYF.

This clonotype was seen many times. This chain uses TRBV5-1 with TRBJ2-7; D gene uncertain. CDR1 SGHRS and CDR2 YFSETQ come from the germline V gene. Trimming cost V 0 bases and J 2 bases, with 12 bases left between them. This CDR3 has 15 residues. CDR3 in amino acids: CASSLGGGQAYEQYF. CDR3 DNA: TGCGCCAGCAGCTTGGGCGGCGGCCAGGCCTACGAGCAGTACTTC.

This clonotype was recorded a few times. Its ends do not fully match the called genes, so a read error is possible. The V gene is TRBV12-3 or TRBV12-4, the J gene TRBJ2-7, with D perhaps TRBD2 (7 bases). The CDR3 has 15 amino acids. This CDR3 is CASRPRGAQNYEQCF. CDR3 coding DNA: TGTGCCAGTAGACCTCGGGGGGCTCAAAACTACGAGCAGTGCTTC.

This clonotype occurred many times. The chain's CDR3 is CSVEGAAYRGGRDYTF. In DNA form, the CDR3 reads TGCAGCGTTGAAGGAGCGGCCTACAGGGGTGGTCGTGACTACACCTTC. V usage is TRBV29-1 and J usage is TRBJ1-2; 7 bases map to TRBD1. This CDR3 spans 16 amino acids. CDR1 SQVTM and CDR2 ANQGSEA come from the germline V gene. V shed 1 base and J 10 bases; nucleotides not matched to a gene: 18.

The genes are TRBV20-1 and TRBJ2-1, with a tentative D call TRBD2 (6 bases). Between the trimmed V and J ends, which lost 5 bases and 7 bases, there was a span of 24 bases. CDR3 length equals 16 residues. Germline-derived CDR1 and CDR2 are DFQATT and SNEGSKA (reference sequence). The CDR3 DNA reads TGCAGTGCTCACTTCCCTGACGGAGGGCCATCGAATGAGCAGTTCTTC. As protein: CSAHFPDGGPSNEQFF.

This clonotype has at least ten counts. This chain uses TRBV3-1 with TRBJ2-3; tentatively, D is TRBD1 or TRBD2 (5 bases each). The V gene lost 4 bases and the J gene lost 2 bases, with 7 bases spanning the gap. Germline-derived CDR1 and CDR2 are LGHDT and YNNKEL (reference sequence). The CDR3 is 13 residues long. DNA for the CDR3: TGTGCCAGCAGCCCCGGGACCACAGATACGCAGTATTTT. This codes for CASSPGTTDTQYF.

The sample holds many counts of this clonotype. The chain is built from TRBV11-2 and TRBJ2-2, with 9 bases lining up with TRBD1. CDR1 and CDR2 (germline): SGHAT, FQNNGV. V was clipped by 3 bases and J by 5 bases; unmatched bases: 4. There are 15 residues in the CDR3. This chain's CDR3 is CASSFDRGRTGELFF. In nucleotides, the CDR3 is TGTGCCAGCAGCTTCGACAGGGGGAGAACCGGGGAGCTGTTTTTT.

This clonotype was observed many times. The V gene is TRBV7-8, the J gene TRBJ2-7; D is ambiguous. CDR1 is SGHVS, CDR2 FQNEAQ, per germline. The V end lost 1 base, the J end lost 3 bases, and 13 bases lay between the germline ends. CDR3 length: 15 residues. CDR3 residues: CASSLGPDPGYEQYF. CDR3 nucleotides: TGTGCCAGCAGCTTAGGGCCGGATCCGGGCTACGAGCAGTACTTC. The variable domain in full, completed from reference TRBV7-8 and TRBJ2-7, reads GAGVSQSPRYKVAKRGQDVALRCDPISGHVSLFWYQQALGQGPEFLTYFQNEAQLDKSGLPSDRFFAERPEGSVSTLKIQRTQQEDSAVYLCASSLGPDPGYEQYFGPGTRLTVT.

For this clonotype: Just one base apart from a much larger clone, this may be a read error. This rearrangement joins TRBV9 to TRBJ2-7; 7 positions agree with TRBD2. The V segment lost 4 bases and the J segment 3 bases; nucleotides outside the gene matches: 10. Germline V lookup: CDR1 SGDLS, CDR2 YYNGEE. The CDR3 loop spans 15 amino acids. The CDR3 DNA is TGTGCCAGCAGCCCCAAGCTAGCGGACTGCTACGAGCAGTACTTC. This translates into CASSPKLADCYEQYF.

This clonotype was detected ten times or more. The CDR3 DNA follows: TGCGCCAGCAAGGAGTCGCGGCTCACAGATACGCAGTATTTT. As protein: CASKESRLTDTQYF. The chain couples TRBV5-1 to TRBJ2-3; D gene ambiguous. The CDR3 spans 14 residues. Germline-derived CDR1 and CDR2 are SGHRS and YFSETQ. With 6 bases removed from V and 2 bases from J, the gap between germline ends came to 13 bases.

The table lists this clonotype with many counts. The chain combines TRBV19 with TRBJ2-7; the match to TRBD1 covers 8 bases. The CDR3 spans 15 residues. The germline CDR1 and CDR2 sequences are LNHDA and SQIVND (reference sequence). V was pared by 3 bases and J by 3 bases, with 7 bases of the junction left unmatched. The CDR3 reads CASSMPQGAFYEQYF. The CDR3 nucleotides are TGTGCCAGTAGTATGCCGCAGGGGGCTTTCTACGAGCAGTACTTC.

V is TRBV10-1 and J is TRBJ2-3; D gene uncertain. Near its end, the DNA agrees better with TRBJ2-5, so the J call may be wrong. CDR1 is WNHNN and CDR2 is SYGVQD in the germline V gene (reference sequence). The CDR3 runs 14 residues. The CDR3 region is CASSVSGMKETQYF. The CDR3, as DNA: TGCGCCAGCAGTGTCTCTGGGATGAAGGAGACCCAGTACTTC.

This clonotype has ten or more counts. The chain has TRBV6-1 and TRBJ2-7, with 10 positions matching TRBD1. Germline CDR1 is MNHNS and CDR2 is SASEGT. The V and J ends lost 3 bases and 4 bases, in that order; junction bases with no gene match: 3. The CDR3 totals 14 residues. The CDR3 region is CASSDGTGAYEQYF. CDR3 DNA sequence: TGTGCCAGCAGTGATGGGACAGGGGCTTACGAGCAGTACTTC.

The chain carries TRBV29-1 and TRBJ2-2; possible D gene TRBD1, 5 bases. CDR3 length: 12 amino acids. V was trimmed by 5 bases and J by 3 bases, leaving 7 bases between them. Germline assignment: CDR1 SQVTM and CDR2 ANQGSEA. CDR3 nucleotides: TGCAGCGTTCAGGGCTACACCGGGGAGCTGTTTTTT. Translation gives CSVQGYTGELFF.

V is TRBV4-1 and J is TRBJ2-1; either TRBD1 or TRBD2 may supply D (6 bases each). CDR1 and CDR2 (germline): MGHRA, YSYEKL. The CDR3 sequence is 15 residues long. V was pared by 1 base and J by 3 bases, with 10 bases between. In DNA, the CDR3 is TGCGCCAGCAGCCAAGTCGGGGGCGTCTACAATGAGCAGTTCTTC. It specifies CASSQVGGVYNEQFF.

This clonotype was seen ten or more times. The rearrangement uses TRBV28 and TRBJ2-6; tentative D call: TRBD1 (6 bases). V dropped 6 bases and J dropped 0 bases, with 12 bases sitting between them. CDR1 and CDR2 (germline): MDHEN, SYDVKM. The CDR3 length is 16 residues. CDR3 nucleotide sequence: TGTGCCAGCAGCTCAGGACAGATCTCTGGGGCCAACGTCCTGACTTTC. Its protein is CASSSGQISGANVLTF.

This clonotype has more than one count but fewer than ten. V is TRBV30 and J is TRBJ2-2; D is undetermined. The length of the CDR3 is 15 residues. Looked up from germline, CDR1 is GTSNPN and CDR2 is SVGIG (reference sequence). With 0 bases removed from V and 2 bases from J, the gap between germline ends came to 10 bases. CDR3 residues: CAWSVRRPNTGELFF. The CDR3 nucleotides are TGTGCCTGGAGTGTAAGACGTCCTAACACCGGGGAGCTGTTTTTT.

This clonotype occurred a few times. Given a much more abundant clone one base away, this may be a read error. The chain carries TRBV28 and TRBJ1-1; unclear D gene. The CDR3 loop spans 11 amino acids. Germline CDR1 MDHEN, CDR2 SYDVKM. The DNA of the CDR3 is TGTGCCGGCAGTTTGCAGCGGCGAGCTTTCTTT. Its protein product is CAGSLQRRAFF.

Points on this clonotype: A much larger clonotype is one base distant, so this may be a read error. The chain is built from TRBV11-2 and TRBJ2-3; no clear D gene. The J call is in doubt because the DNA end fits TRBJ2-7 better. The CDR3 is 13 residues long. In germline, CDR1 is SGHAT, CDR2 FQNNGV. The CDR3 reads CASSLSLSNEQYF. The CDR3 DNA reads as TGTGCCAGCAGCTTATCCCTCAGCAATGAGCAGTACTTC.

Notes on this clonotype: A single base separates this from a much larger clone, so it may be a read error. CDR3 in DNA: TGTACCAGCAGCCAAGGGGGTTTAGCGGGAGACAATGAGCAGTTCTTC. It is translated as CTSSQGGLAGDNEQFF. The chain is built from TRBV3-1 and TRBJ2-1; 9 nucleotides align to TRBD2. CDR1 is LGHDT, CDR2 YNNKEL, per germline (reference sequence). The CDR3 totals 16 residues.

This clonotype was seen only a few times. The chain links TRBV9 to TRBJ2-5, with D possibly being TRBD2 (5 bases). Germline CDR1 SGDLS, CDR2 YYNGEE. The CDR3 consists of 14 residues. V lost 2 bases and J 3 bases, leaving 11 bases between the germline ends. CDR3 residues: CASSVLSREETQYF. The CDR3 bases are TGTGCCAGCAGCGTCCTCTCGAGGGAAGAGACCCAGTACTTC. Full variable domain (remainder filled in from reference TRBV9 and TRBJ2-5): DSGVTQTPKHLITATGQRVTLRCSPRSGDLSVYWYQQSLDQGLQFLIQYYNGEERAKGNILERFSAQQFPDLHSELNLSSLELGDSALYFCASSVLSREETQYFGPGTRLLVL.

There are many counts of this clonotype. This chain connects TRBV12-3 or TRBV12-4 to TRBJ2-7, with 7 bases lining up with TRBD2. V gave up 6 bases and J gave up 6 bases; unmatched junction bases: 11. CDR3 length: 14 residues. The CDR3 DNA follows: TGTGCCAGCAGCACCCGGACTAGGAAGGCCGAGCAGTACTTC. As protein: CASSTRTRKAEQYF.

The V call is TRBV5-6, the J call TRBJ2-4; D gene ambiguous. Trimming stripped 4 bases from V and 0 bases from J, with 17 bases between. In germline, CDR1 is SGHDT, CDR2 YYEEEE. CDR3 length: 17 amino acids. The CDR3 nucleotides read TGTGCCAGCAGCCCGTCCTCCAGGTCGTTAGCCAAAAACATTCAGTACTTC. Encoded protein: CASSPSSRSLAKNIQYF. The full variable domain, in which reference TRBV5-6 and TRBJ2-4 provide the parts outside the CDR3, is DAGVTQSPTHLIKTRGQQVTLRCSPKSGHDTVSWYQQALGQGPQFIFQYYEEEERQRGNFPDRFSGHQFPNYSSELNVNALLLGDSALYLCASSPSSRSLAKNIQYFGAGTRLSVL.